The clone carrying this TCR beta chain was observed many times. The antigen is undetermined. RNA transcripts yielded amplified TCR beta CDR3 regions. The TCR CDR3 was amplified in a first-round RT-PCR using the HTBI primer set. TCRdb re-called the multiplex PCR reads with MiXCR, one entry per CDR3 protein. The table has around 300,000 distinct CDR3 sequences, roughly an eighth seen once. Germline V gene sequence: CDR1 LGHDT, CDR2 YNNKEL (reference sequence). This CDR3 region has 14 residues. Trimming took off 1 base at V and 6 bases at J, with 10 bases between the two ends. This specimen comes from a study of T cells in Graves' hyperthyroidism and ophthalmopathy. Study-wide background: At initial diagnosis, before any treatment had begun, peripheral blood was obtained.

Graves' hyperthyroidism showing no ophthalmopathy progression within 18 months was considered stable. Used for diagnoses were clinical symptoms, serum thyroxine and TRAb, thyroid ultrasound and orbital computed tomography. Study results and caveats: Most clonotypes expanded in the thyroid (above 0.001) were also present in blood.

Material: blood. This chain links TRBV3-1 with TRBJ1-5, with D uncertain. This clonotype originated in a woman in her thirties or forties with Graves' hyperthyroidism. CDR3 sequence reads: CASSQVGSSQPQHF. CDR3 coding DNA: TGTGCCAGCAGCCAAGTAGGGTCGAGTCAGCCCCAGCATTTT.